This TCR beta chain was found in a study of blood T cell repertoires in COVID-19. Study processing details: Cell counts per sample came from amplifying reference gene primers. The repertoire was sequenced with immunoSEQ multiplex PCR; TCRdb's copy has only in-frame clones and lacks some. V, J and clone size are taken as reported in that table, and D and trimming were inferred from the DNA itself. The sample carries some 310,000 clones, almost 90% recorded once. Seattle participants joined during active infection and were tracked over time. The sequenced sample was peripheral blood. This TCR was sampled from a woman in her twenties or thirties with COVID-19, enrolled during active disease.

CDR3 residues: CASIYEQNTEAFF. The DNA of the CDR3 is TGTGCCAGCATCTACGAGCAGAACACTGAAGCTTTCTTT. V is TRBV6-6 and J is TRBJ1-1; D remains unclear. The V end was cut by 7 bases, the J end by 1 base, with 10 bases between. The germline V gene encodes CDR1 MNHNY and CDR2 SVGAGI (reference sequence). CDR3 size: 13 residues.